Listed below are T cell receptor beta chains from one sample, sequenced in a study of T-cell reconstitution after alpha-beta-depleted transplantation in children. TCRdb re-analysed the PCR reads in MiXCR, keeping a single row per CDR3 protein. Of about 1,000,000 distinct CDR3 sequences in the sample, roughly 29% are singletons; the top ten hold roughly 27%. Source: PBMCs, mostly from graft donor cells, taken 360 days after TCRalphabeta/CD19-depleted stem cell transplant. These receptors all come from a boy less than two years old who had a stem cell transplant for SCID, so the T cells may come from the graft donor. Each CDR3 is given with its conserved first and last residue. D genes are given only for firm matches. Expanded clones get a size class; other rows say once, few or many, or leave the size out.

v_call: TRBV10-3
j_call: TRBJ2-1
clone_size: once
d_call: NA
cdr3_nt: TGTGCCATCAGTGCTACGGGGGCTGAGCAGTTCTTC
cdr3_aa: CAISATGAEQFF

v_call: TRBV6-1
j_call: TRBJ2-1
clone_size: few
d_call: TRBD1
cdr3_nt: TGTGCCAGCAGCCGGACAGGGAGGAATGAGCAGTTCTTC
cdr3_aa: CASSRTGRNEQFF

v_call: TRBV27
j_call: TRBJ2-1
clone_size: NA
d_call: NA
cdr3_nt: TGTGCCAGCAGTTTAAGCGGCGGGGCCCCATACAATGAGCAGTTCTTC
cdr3_aa: CASSLSGGAPYNEQFF

v_call: TRBV20-1
j_call: TRBJ2-4
clone_size: few
d_call: TRBD2
cdr3_nt: TGCAGTGCCTGGACTAGTGGTGACAAAAACATTCAGTACTTC
cdr3_aa: CSAWTSGDKNIQYF

v_call: TRBV6-1
j_call: TRBJ2-5
clone_size: NA
d_call: NA
cdr3_nt: TGTTCCAGCAGTCAAACAGGGGAGGGGGAGACCCAGTACTTC
cdr3_aa: CSSSQTGEGETQYF

v_call: TRBV5-1
j_call: TRBJ2-5
clone_size: NA
d_call: NA
cdr3_nt: TGCGCCAGCAGCTTGCAGCGAGGGGGCCAAGAGACCCAGTACTTC
cdr3_aa: CASSLQRGGQETQYF

v_call: TRBV29-1
j_call: TRBJ2-7
clone_size: NA
d_call: TRBD1
cdr3_nt: TGCAGCGTTCTCGTCGTACAGGGGGCGATTTCGTACGAGCAGTACTTC
cdr3_aa: CSVLVVQGAISYEQYF

v_call: TRBV12-3/TRBV12-4
j_call: TRBJ2-1
clone_size: NA
d_call: NA
cdr3_nt: TGTGCCAGCAGTTTAAGCCCTGGGTGGAATGAGCAGTTCTTC
cdr3_aa: CASSLSPGWNEQFF

v_call: TRBV27
j_call: TRBJ2-7
clone_size: NA
d_call: NA
cdr3_nt: TGTGCCAGCAGTTTATCGCTCGGGGTCTCCTACGAGCAGTACTTC
cdr3_aa: CASSLSLGVSYEQYF

v_call: TRBV5-1
j_call: TRBJ1-2
clone_size: NA
d_call: NA
cdr3_nt: TGCGCCAGCAGGAAGGAGAACTATGGCTACACCTTC
cdr3_aa: CASRKENYGYTF

v_call: TRBV29-1
j_call: TRBJ2-7
clone_size: NA
d_call: NA
cdr3_nt: TGCAGCGGTGTGGCGGGGTCGCCCCGTCTGGGGTACGAGCAGTACTTC
cdr3_aa: CSGVAGSPRLGYEQYF

v_call: TRBV6-2/TRBV6-3
j_call: TRBJ1-1
clone_size: NA
d_call: NA
cdr3_nt: TGTGCCAGCGTGGGGCAGCCTAACCAATGGAACACTGAAGCTTTCTTT
cdr3_aa: CASVGQPNQWNTEAFF

v_call: TRBV7-9
j_call: TRBJ2-7
clone_size: NA
d_call: TRBD1
cdr3_nt: TGTGCCAGCAGCTGGACAGGGCGCGCCTACGAGCAGTACTTC
cdr3_aa: CASSWTGRAYEQYF

v_call: TRBV12-3/TRBV12-4
j_call: TRBJ2-7
clone_size: NA
d_call: NA
cdr3_nt: TGTGCCAGCAGTTTTCCCCCAAAAGAGCAGTACTTC
cdr3_aa: CASSFPPKEQYF

v_call: TRBV5-1
j_call: TRBJ2-7
clone_size: many
d_call: NA
cdr3_nt: TGTGCCAGCAGTCCAGACAGGCCCTCCTACGAGCAGTACTTC
cdr3_aa: CASSPDRPSYEQYF

v_call: TRBV7-3
j_call: TRBJ2-2
clone_size: few
d_call: NA
cdr3_nt: TGTGCCAGCAGCTTCAGACCAGGGGAGGCGGGCACCGGGGAGCTGTTTTTT
cdr3_aa: CASSFRPGEAGTGELFF

v_call: TRBV20-1
j_call: TRBJ1-1
clone_size: NA
d_call: TRBD1
cdr3_nt: TGCAGTGCGGGAGGGGGACAGGTGAAATTCACATCCCCGGGAGCGTTCTTT
cdr3_aa: CSAGGGQVKFTSPGAFF

v_call: TRBV2
j_call: TRBJ2-3
clone_size: NA
d_call: NA
cdr3_nt: TGTGCCAGCAGGGTCCACAGGGTGAAAGGCACAGATACGCAGTATTTT
cdr3_aa: CASRVHRVKGTDTQYF

v_call: TRBV28
j_call: TRBJ2-5
clone_size: many
d_call: NA
cdr3_nt: TGTGCCAGCAGTTTATTAGGGAACGGAGAGACCCAGTACTTC
cdr3_aa: CASSLLGNGETQYF

v_call: TRBV20-1
j_call: TRBJ2-7
clone_size: NA
d_call: NA
cdr3_nt: TGCAGTGCTGCCACAGGCCCGTCCTCCTACGAGCAGTACTTC
cdr3_aa: CSAATGPSSYEQYF

v_call: TRBV20-1
j_call: TRBJ2-7
clone_size: NA
d_call: TRBD2
cdr3_nt: TGCAGTGCCGAGGGTCTGGCTAGCGGGGAGGTCTCCTACGAGCAGTACTTC
cdr3_aa: CSAEGLASGEVSYEQYF

v_call: TRBV28
j_call: TRBJ2-5
clone_size: NA
d_call: TRBD2
cdr3_nt: TGTGCCAGCAGTCCAACAACGGGACGGGAGGTGGAGACCCAGTACTTC
cdr3_aa: CASSPTTGREVETQYF

v_call: TRBV7-9
j_call: TRBJ2-7
clone_size: NA
d_call: TRBD1
cdr3_nt: TGTGCCAGCAGCGACACCGGGACAGGCCTCTACGAGCAGTACTTC
cdr3_aa: CASSDTGTGLYEQYF

v_call: TRBV24-1
j_call: TRBJ2-1
clone_size: NA
d_call: TRBD1
cdr3_nt: TGTGCCACCGGGGCGGACAGGCATCGGAATGAGCAGTTCTTC
cdr3_aa: CATGADRHRNEQFF

v_call: TRBV7-2
j_call: TRBJ2-7
clone_size: NA
d_call: TRBD2
cdr3_nt: TGTGCCAGCAGCTTAAGGGGAGGGAACCCCTTTGGCTACGAGCAGTACTTC
cdr3_aa: CASSLRGGNPFGYEQYF

v_call: TRBV7-3
j_call: TRBJ2-3
clone_size: few
d_call: NA
cdr3_nt: TGTGCCAGCAGCTCGCGGGGGCTTGGAGATACGCAGTATTTT
cdr3_aa: CASSSRGLGDTQYF

v_call: TRBV5-1
j_call: TRBJ1-2
clone_size: NA
d_call: TRBD1
cdr3_nt: TGCGCCAGCAGCTTCGCCTCAGGGGGTGGCTACACCTTC
cdr3_aa: CASSFASGGGYTF

v_call: TRBV7-8
j_call: TRBJ2-1
clone_size: NA
d_call: NA
cdr3_nt: TGTGCCAGCCTTGGGGGAGACAGGAGGTACAATGAGCAGTTCTTC
cdr3_aa: CASLGGDRRYNEQFF

v_call: TRBV6-1
j_call: TRBJ2-2
clone_size: few
d_call: NA
cdr3_nt: TGTGCCAGCCAGGCAGAAAACACCGGGGAGCTGTTTTTT
cdr3_aa: CASQAENTGELFF

v_call: TRBV7-9
j_call: TRBJ1-5
clone_size: NA
d_call: NA
cdr3_nt: TGTGCCAGCAGCTTGGGTGTAACCCGCAATCAGCCCCAGCATTTT
cdr3_aa: CASSLGVTRNQPQHF

v_call: TRBV11-2
j_call: TRBJ2-1
clone_size: NA
d_call: NA
cdr3_nt: TGTGCCAGCAGCTTACGGGTATGGAGCTCCTACAATGAGCAGTTCTTC
cdr3_aa: CASSLRVWSSYNEQFF

v_call: TRBV12-3/TRBV12-4
j_call: TRBJ2-6
clone_size: few
d_call: NA
cdr3_nt: TGTGCCAGCAGTCCCAGGGTAACTGGGGCCAACGTCCTGACTTTC
cdr3_aa: CASSPRVTGANVLTF

v_call: TRBV28
j_call: TRBJ1-6
clone_size: few
d_call: NA
cdr3_nt: TGTGCCAGCAGTTTAGACACACAAGGAGGTTCACCCCTCCACTTT
cdr3_aa: CASSLDTQGGSPLHF

v_call: TRBV7-6
j_call: TRBJ2-3
clone_size: NA
d_call: NA
cdr3_nt: TGTGCCAGCAGCTCCCGACCTTCCAGAAGCACAGATACGCAGTATTTT
cdr3_aa: CASSSRPSRSTDTQYF

v_call: TRBV7-3
j_call: TRBJ2-2
clone_size: NA
d_call: TRBD2
cdr3_nt: TGTGCCAGCAGCTTAAATGGGGCTAGCGGGCGCCACGGGGAGCTGTTTTTT
cdr3_aa: CASSLNGASGRHGELFF

v_call: TRBV5-6
j_call: TRBJ2-4
clone_size: NA
d_call: TRBD1
cdr3_nt: TGTGCCAGCAGCGATCCGGACAGGGGCGAAAACATTCAGTACTTC
cdr3_aa: CASSDPDRGENIQYF

v_call: TRBV4-3
j_call: TRBJ2-5
clone_size: NA
d_call: TRBD2
cdr3_nt: TGCGCCAGCAGCCAAGATACGGGAGGCCAAGAGACCCAGTACTTC
cdr3_aa: CASSQDTGGQETQYF

v_call: TRBV5-5
j_call: TRBJ2-7
clone_size: NA
d_call: TRBD1
cdr3_nt: TGTGCCAGCAGCTGGATATTCTCCGGGACAGCACGCGACGAGCAGTACTTC
cdr3_aa: CASSWIFSGTARDEQYF

v_call: TRBV12-3/TRBV12-4
j_call: TRBJ2-7
clone_size: few
d_call: NA
cdr3_nt: TGTGCCAGCAGTGCTCGACACGGGGAGATCTACGAGCAGTACTTC
cdr3_aa: CASSARHGEIYEQYF

v_call: TRBV20-1
j_call: TRBJ2-7
clone_size: few
d_call: TRBD1
cdr3_nt: TGCAGTGCTAGAGTGGGGGCAGGGGGCTACTACGAGCAGTACTTC
cdr3_aa: CSARVGAGGYYEQYF

v_call: TRBV28
j_call: TRBJ2-3
clone_size: few
d_call: TRBD2
cdr3_nt: TGTGCCAGCAGGGAAGGTGGGCTAGCGGGGGCCACAGATACGCAGTATTTT
cdr3_aa: CASREGGLAGATDTQYF

v_call: TRBV6-5
j_call: TRBJ2-5
clone_size: NA
d_call: TRBD2
cdr3_nt: TGTGCCAGCAGTCACCTGGGACTAGCGGGGACTCGGTCGGAGACCCAGTACTTC
cdr3_aa: CASSHLGLAGTRSETQYF

v_call: TRBV29-1
j_call: TRBJ2-7
clone_size: few
d_call: TRBD1
cdr3_nt: TGCAGCGTTTTTGGGGACAGCCCACTTGGAGAGCAGTACTTC
cdr3_aa: CSVFGDSPLGEQYF

v_call: TRBV7-2
j_call: TRBJ2-1
clone_size: NA
d_call: NA
cdr3_nt: TGTGCCAGCAGCTTGTTTCAGGGCGATTACAATGAGCAGTTCTTC
cdr3_aa: CASSLFQGDYNEQFF

v_call: TRBV5-1
j_call: TRBJ2-2
clone_size: many
d_call: TRBD1
cdr3_nt: TGCGCCAGCAGCTTGCGGCAGGGGGTAAACACCGGGGAGCTGTTTTTT
cdr3_aa: CASSLRQGVNTGELFF

v_call: TRBV7-9
j_call: TRBJ2-4
clone_size: few
d_call: TRBD1
cdr3_nt: TGTGCCAGCAGCTTAGCCAGGGGGCCTCTAGCCAAAAACATTCAGTACTTC
cdr3_aa: CASSLARGPLAKNIQYF

v_call: TRBV12-3/TRBV12-4
j_call: TRBJ2-3
clone_size: NA
d_call: NA
cdr3_nt: TGTGCCAGCAGTTCCGACAGCTACACAGATACGCAGTATTTT
cdr3_aa: CASSSDSYTDTQYF

v_call: TRBV12-3/TRBV12-4
j_call: TRBJ2-2
clone_size: few
d_call: TRBD2
cdr3_nt: TGTGCCAGCAGTTTCGTAGCGGGGGGGCTCACCGGCAAGCTGTTTTTT
cdr3_aa: CASSFVAGGLTGKLFF

v_call: TRBV12-3/TRBV12-4
j_call: TRBJ1-1
clone_size: few
d_call: NA
cdr3_nt: TGTGCCAGCAGTTTAGGACTCGTCGGGAACACTGAAGCTTTCTTT
cdr3_aa: CASSLGLVGNTEAFF

v_call: TRBV2
j_call: TRBJ1-4
clone_size: NA
d_call: NA
cdr3_nt: TGTGCCAGCAGACGCATCGACAGGACCTTATATGAAAAACTGTTTTTT
cdr3_aa: CASRRIDRTLYEKLFF

v_call: TRBV7-2
j_call: TRBJ2-3
clone_size: few
d_call: NA
cdr3_nt: TGTGCCAGCATCCGCAGGTTTACAGGGAGCACAGATACGCAGTATTTT
cdr3_aa: CASIRRFTGSTDTQYF